This TCR beta chain was found in a study of T cells in Graves' hyperthyroidism and ophthalmopathy (dated by TCRdb to about 2019). Background on the whole study: Peripheral blood samples were taken at initial diagnosis, before any treatment was given. After blood sampling, hyperthyroidism patients were treated with methimazole at a starting dose of 30 mg daily, and ophthalmopathy patients were treated with high-dose intravenous methylprednisolone. An independent validation cohort of under 20 hyperthyroidism patients and 15 or so patients who later progressed to ophthalmopathy tested prospective prediction of ophthalmopathy. The approximately 100 discovery patients were randomly divided into training and test sets at a 7:3 ratio. To identify distinguishing TCR V-J signatures, a discovery cohort of about a hundred patients was used, comprising some 45 with Graves' ophthalmopathy and about 59 with stable Graves' hyperthyroidism. According to the paper, TCR Vbeta CDR3 sequencing was carried out on about 140 peripheral blood samples, which came from around 43 ophthalmopathy, 75 to 80 hyperthyroidism and roughly 17 progressor patients. In addition, the study compared T-cell repertoires in thyroid tissue and in blood from roughly six Graves' hyperthyroidism patients.

Broad study findings and their caveats: A model built on a 13 V-J signature distinguished ophthalmopathy from stable hyperthyroidism, reaching about 89% sensitivity and under 84% specificity in cross-validation and 80%/75% in testing. Most expanded thyroid clonotypes (frequency above 0.001) were also detected in blood, a finding suggesting that blood repertoires may reflect thyroid immune responses. No statistical method was used to fix the sample size in advance, and group allocation was not hidden from the investigators. In validation, progression to ophthalmopathy was predicted by the model with around 70% sensitivity and 72% to 85% specificity, a median of roughly 6 months before onset.

The TCR beta CDR3 regions were amplified from the RNA transcripts. The TCR CDR3 was subjected to a first round of RT-PCR using the HTBI primer set and the Qiagen OneStep RT-PCR kit. A second multiplex PCR round built the libraries, followed by size selection and purification. The libraries were sequenced on an Illumina HiSeq2000 using paired-end 100 bp reads. Regarding the original processing steps: Raw data were processed with SOAPnuke, discarding reads with adapters, uncalled bases, mean Phred below 15, or no exact constant-primer or identifier match. High-quality paired reads were merged with COPE v1.2.5, and unique nucleotide sequences were defined as clonotypes. Clonotypes were aligned to IMGT TRBV, TRBD and TRBJ reference segments using MiTCR v1.1. The analysis was restricted to V-J combinations with a frequency above 0.0001, which together covered just over 98% of the repertoires. A TCS score was defined as the ratio of F50 (clonal expansion) to E x V (chaos), with BLOSUM62-based TCRdist applied between CDR3 peptides within each V-J. Welch's t-statistics and random forest reduced several hundred V-J features to 13, which were used in a naive Bayes classifier (R e1071). The similarity between thyroid and blood repertoires was quantified using the Morisita-Horn index. The public reads were run again by TCRdb, first through fastp at Q25 and then through MiXCR, and only productive beta chains were kept. Here each entry gathers all rows of one CDR3 protein and keeps the most common genes and DNA. TCRdb's processing, not the authors', yielded these V and J calls. The sample table contains hundreds of thousands of distinct CDR3 sequences; only one count was recorded for roughly 14% of them. About 4% of the sample is held by the ten biggest clonotypes.

Regarding this clonotype: This clone's antigen is unknown. No per-base quality is available; no much larger clone lies one base away.

Ophthalmopathy patients had moderately to severely active disease, Clinical Activity Score of at least 3, NOSPECS grade of at least 4, and duration under 3 months. Exclusion was applied to patients with uncontrolled infections, other autoimmune diseases, pregnancy or lactation. Diagnoses relied on clinical symptoms, serum thyroxine and TRAb, thyroid ultrasound and orbital computed tomography. PBMCs were separated from about 10 ml of fresh peripheral blood using Ficoll-Paque density gradient centrifugation. Total RNA was extracted using Trizol reagent, and RNA quality was assessed on an Agilent 2100 Bioanalyzer. Spanning cysteine to phenylalanine, the CDR3 consists of 15 amino acids. CDR3 DNA is the only sequence kept; it has 45 bases, read in frame from the first base. From a lookup of the germline V gene, CDR1 and CDR2 are SGHAT and FQNNGV. V is clipped by 5 bases and J by 6 bases, and the sequence between their germline boundaries is 19 bases long.

The sequence joins TRBV11-2 to TRBJ1-1; a weak D assignment points to TRBD1 (5 bases agree). Specimen: blood. The origin of this receptor is a woman between 40 and 50 years old with Graves' ophthalmopathy. For the CDR3, the sequence is CASSPNRGGTAEAFF. The sequence in DNA is TGTGCCAGCAGCCCGAACCGGGGGGGAACGGCTGAAGCTTTCTTT.